A selection of T cell receptor beta chains follows, all from one sample in a study of blood T cell repertoires in COVID-19. Data came from immunoSEQ multiplex PCR; TCRdb stores just in-frame clones and leaves some out. The sample includes under 50,000 clones, approximately 81% seen only once; the top ten take approximately 4.4%. Sequencing input: peripheral blood. The receptor set was obtained from a woman between 65 and 79 years old with acute or convalescent COVID-19. CDR3s include the opening cysteine and the closing phenylalanine or tryptophan. A D gene is named only where the DNA matches it firmly. The size of a clone is reported for some rows only, either as once, few or many, or as a class for expanded clones.

d_gene | abundance | j_gene | v_gene | CDR3aa | CDR3nt
. | . | TRBJ1-1 | TRBV6-5 | CATRGNTEAFF | TGTGCCACGCGGGGGAACACTGAAGCTTTCTTT
. | few | TRBJ1-2 | TRBV6-6 | CASNPRGDNYGYTF | TGTGCCAGCAACCCGCGGGGGGATAACTATGGCTACACCTTC
TRBD2 | once | TRBJ2-3 | TRBV27 | CASSPPYGLAVTDTQYF | TGTGCCAGCAGTCCTCCCTATGGACTAGCGGTCACAGATACGCAGTATTTT
TRBD1 | . | TRBJ1-4 | TRBV30 | CASPGQGNEKLFF | TGTGCCTCCCCGGGACAGGGTAATGAAAAACTGTTTTTT
. | . | TRBJ2-5 | TRBV9 | CASSVGGRGGVETQYF | TGTGCCAGCAGCGTAGGAGGGAGAGGAGGGGTCGAGACCCAGTACTTC
TRBD1 | few | TRBJ2-7 | TRBV28 | CASSRQGNYEQYF | TGTGCCAGCAGCCGACAGGGAAACTACGAGCAGTACTTC
. | . | TRBJ1-4 | TRBV13 | CASRGLGEKLFF | TGTGCCAGCAGGGGGCTTGGTGAAAAACTGTTTTTT
TRBD2 | . | TRBJ2-7 | TRBV6-2/TRBV6-3 | CASSPLAGVAEQYF | TGTGCCAGCAGCCCCCTCGCGGGAGTCGCCGAGCAGTACTTC
TRBD1 | . | TRBJ1-4 | TRBV28 | CASSLPSGTGRKVNEKLFF | TGTGCCAGCAGCTTGCCATCCGGGACAGGGAGGAAAGTGAATGAAAAACTGTTTTTT
. | . | TRBJ2-7 | TRBV18 | CASSPEAVGSYEQYF | TGTGCCAGCTCACCGGAGGCGGTTGGCTCCTACGAGCAGTACTTC
TRBD1 | . | TRBJ1-4 | TRBV7-9 | CASSLGDTGVATNEKLFF | TGTGCCAGCAGCTTAGGCGACACAGGGGTGGCAACTAATGAAAAACTGTTTTTT
TRBD1 | . | TRBJ2-1 | TRBV7-3 | CASSLKGGTGNNEQFF | TGTGCCAGCAGCTTAAAGGGAGGGACAGGGAACAATGAGCAGTTCTTC
TRBD1 | . | TRBJ1-6 | TRBV7-2 | CASSFTGESGSPLHF | TGTGCCAGCAGCTTTACAGGGGAGTCAGGCTCACCCCTCCACTTT
TRBD2 | . | TRBJ2-3 | TRBV27 | CASPPAGALHTDTQYF | TGTGCCAGCCCTCCAGCGGGAGCTCTCCACACAGATACGCAGTATTTT
. | few | TRBJ2-7 | TRBV11-3 | CASSRLSNEQYF | TGTGCCAGCAGCCGATTGAGTAACGAGCAGTACTTC
. | few | TRBJ2-7 | TRBV27 | CASSGLNSYEQYF | TGTGCCAGCAGTGGACTGAACTCCTACGAGCAGTACTTC
TRBD1 | . | TRBJ2-7 | TRBV19 | CASSPDRGYEQYF | TGTGCCAGTAGCCCTGACAGGGGGTACGAGCAGTACTTC
TRBD2 | . | TRBJ2-7 | TRBV7-2 | CASSFSAGGSYEQYF | TGTGCCAGCAGCTTCTCAGCGGGAGGCTCCTACGAGCAGTACTTC
TRBD1 | . | TRBJ1-1 | TRBV30 | CAWTGQGRGNTEAFF | TGTGCCTGGACGGGACAGGGTAGGGGGAACACTGAAGCTTTCTTT
. | . | TRBJ2-3 | TRBV5-1 | CASSLEAGGSDTQYF | TGCGCCAGCAGCTTGGAGGCAGGGGGGTCGGATACGCAGTATTTT
. | . | TRBJ2-7 | TRBV20-1 | CSATPAKEQYF | TGCAGTGCTACCCCTGCGAAGGAGCAGTACTTC
. | . | TRBJ2-3 | TRBV4-1 | CASSQDPGISTDTQYF | TGCGCCAGCAGCCAAGACCCCGGGATTAGCACAGATACGCAGTATTTT
. | once | TRBJ1-4 | TRBV7-9 | CASSPAANEKLFF | TGTGCCAGCAGCCCGGCGGCTAATGAAAAACTGTTTTTT
TRBD1 | few | TRBJ2-7 | TRBV30 | CAWSSPRGLLGEQYF | TGTGCCTGGAGCTCCCCTAGGGGGCTTTTGGGCGAGCAGTACTTC
TRBD2 | . | TRBJ2-3 | TRBV12-3/TRBV12-4 | CASSPGGDTQYF | TGTGCCAGCAGTCCCGGGGGGGATACGCAGTATTTT
TRBD2 | . | TRBJ2-3 | TRBV5-1 | CASSFPSGEGTDTQYF | TGCGCCAGCAGCTTCCCCAGCGGGGAAGGGACAGATACGCAGTATTTT
TRBD2 | . | TRBJ2-3 | TRBV7-2 | CASSSTSGFTDTQYF | TGTGCCAGCAGCTCGACTAGCGGGTTCACAGATACGCAGTATTTT